The 9 T cell receptor beta chains given below trace back to one sample, sequenced in a study of PD-L1 blockade in urothelial cancer. Using immunoSEQ multiplex PCR, the repertoire was profiled, and TCRdb retains in-frame clones only, with some absent. The sample lists 53,000 or so clones, around 89% seen once, with about 2.6% in the top ten. As for time point: peripheral blood 6 weeks after treatment start. This sample comprised PBMCs, obtained around atezolizumab (anti-PD-L1) treatment. Every receptor here comes from a man aged 60 to 75 with urothelial cancer.

The rearrangement joins TRBV7-8 to TRBJ1-2; D ambiguous. Trimming shortened V by 5 bases and J by 0 bases, and 16 bases separated the two germline ends. The CDR3 is 16 residues long. Germline lookup yields CDR1 SGHVS and CDR2 FQNEAQ. CDR3 nucleotides: TGTGCCAGCAGCCAAGAGGAGGGAACAACTAACTATGGCTACACCTTC. It codes for CASSQEEGTTNYGYTF.

This clone was seen just once. The gene calls are TRBV6-5 and TRBJ2-7; 10 nucleotides line up with TRBD2. The CDR3 is 14 residues long. CDR1 is MNHEY and CDR2 is SVGAGI in the germline V gene. V was clipped by 5 bases and J by 7 bases; unmatched bases: 8. This chain's CDR3 is CASSATSGEGEQYF. Here the CDR3 DNA reads TGTGCCAGCAGTGCCACTAGCGGGGAGGGAGAGCAGTACTTC.

The chain couples TRBV18 to TRBJ2-7; D uncertain. The CDR3 contains 15 residues. The germline V and J ends were trimmed by 3 bases and 1 base, with 13 bases remaining between them. Germline CDR1 and CDR2: KGHSH and LQKENI. The CDR3 bases are TGTGCCAGCTCACCTTCTCAGGAATCTTCCTACGAGCAGTACTTC. Protein sequence: CASSPSQESSYEQYF.

The sample holds one count of this clone. The chain links TRBV14 to TRBJ2-3, with D possibly TRBD2 on 6 matching bases. Trimming pared 1 base from V and 8 bases from J, leaving 10 bases between. CDR1 is SGHDN, CDR2 FVKESK, per germline. The CDR3 loop spans 13 amino acids. CDR3 DNA sequence: TGTGCCAGCAGCCAAGCTGGAGGGGTTACGCAGTATTTT. Translated, it gives CASSQAGGVTQYF.

The rearrangement links TRBV6-6 to TRBJ1-1; perhaps TRBD1 as D (5 bases). This CDR3 has 14 amino acids. CDR1 is MNHNY, CDR2 SVGAGI, per germline (reference sequence). Trimming left V 3 bases short and J 4 bases short, with 12 bases between. The CDR3 reads CASSYFGGSTEAFF. CDR3 in DNA: TGTGCCAGCAGTTATTTCGGGGGGAGCACTGAAGCTTTCTTT.

The V and J genes are TRBV27 and TRBJ1-2, with 8 positions matching TRBD1. The CDR3 extends over 14 amino acids. The J segment lost 2 bases and the V segment lost 4 bases, leaving 3 bases of the junction unmatched. CDR1 is MNHEY and CDR2 is SMNVEV in the germline V gene (reference sequence). CDR3 nucleotide sequence: TGTGCCAGCAGTTCGGACAGGGCCAACTATGGCTACACCTTC. It codes for CASSSDRANYGYTF.

V is TRBV7-2 and J is TRBJ2-2; the D gene is possibly TRBD2 (5 bases). The V gene's germline CDR1 is SGHTA and CDR2 FQGNSA. CDR3 length: 16 residues. The V end lost 5 bases, the J end lost 0 bases, and 13 bases lay between the germline ends. DNA of the CDR3: TGTGCCAGCAGCGCGCAGCGGACCGCGAACACCGGGGAGCTGTTTTTT. This gives the protein CASSAQRTANTGELFF.

V and J are TRBV7-9 and TRBJ2-1; TRBD2 matches at 8 bases. This CDR3 contains 16 residues. Germline V gene lookup returns CDR1 SEHNR and CDR2 FQNEAQ (reference sequence). V gave up 1 base and J gave up 10 bases; unmatched junction bases: 12. Here the CDR3 reads CASSLDSGGPFDEQFF. The CDR3, as DNA: TGTGCCAGCAGCTTAGACTCGGGGGGGCCATTCGACGAGCAGTTCTTC.

The chain recombines TRBV19 with TRBJ1-4, with 7 bases identical to TRBD1. Germline V gene data show CDR1 as LNHDA and CDR2 as SQIVND (reference sequence). This CDR3 is 15 amino acids long. With V trimmed by 7 bases and J by 6 bases, 11 bases remained unmatched. As DNA, the CDR3 is TGTGCCAGTACCGGAAGACAGGGCGGGGATGAAAAACTGTTTTTT. It yields the protein CASTGRQGGDEKLFF.